This paragraph covers one T cell receptor (beta chain) sequence. Its antigen remains unknown. Between the trimmed V and J ends, which lost 1 base and 3 bases, there was a span of 17 bases. The CDR3 runs to 16 residues. CDR1 is DFQATT and CDR2 is SNEGSKA in the germline V gene (reference sequence). This sample stems from a study of T cell repertoires in cytomegalovirus infection. Study details: Public TCR beta signatures marked donors with CMV infection and the matching HLA.

Study results and limitations: Totalled public TCR beta family frequency picked out people who carried CMV plus the relevant HLA. Dominant in the ex vivo response were TCR beta clonotypes restricted by HLA-C and specific for CMV.

TCRdb processed the reads anew with MiXCR; each CDR3 protein has one entry. The sample has 490,000 or so distinct CDR3 sequences, around 11% seen once. J is TRBJ2-3 and V is TRBV20-1; a weak D match, TRBD2 (6 bases). Source material: PBMCs. This TCR was sampled from a human donor in good health (CMV status not recorded). Some clones in this sample may be carry-over from other donors' samples. CDR3 DNA: TGCAGTGCTAGAGCCACGACGGACGGGGGAACAGATACGCAGTATTTT. This translates into CSARATTDGGTDTQYF.